The count of the clone carrying this T cell receptor beta chain is one. In the authors' workflow: Using reference gene primer amplification, nucleated cell counts were estimated. Generated by immunoSEQ multiplex PCR, the TCRdb table keeps only in-frame clones and is missing some. V and J calls and clone size are copied from that table; D and trimming were computed from the DNA. This table holds tens of thousands of clones, 65% to 85% found once. The source of the sample is a study of blood T cell repertoires in COVID-19. Study context: Acute and convalescent COVID-19 samples came from the United States, Italy and Spain. T cells, B-cell-depleted T cells, or PBMCs provided the cDNA or gDNA that served as material.

Sequencing was performed on peripheral blood. The sequence came from a man between 60 and 75 years old with acute or convalescent COVID-19.

DNA of the CDR3: TGTGCCAGCAGCCCCACACAGGGGCGGAATCAGCCCCAGCATTTT. Its protein is CASSPTQGRNQPQHF. The genes are TRBV5-5 and TRBJ1-5; 7 bases fit TRBD1. J lost 4 bases, V lost 4 bases, and 8 bases had no gene match. The CDR3 runs to 15 residues. CDR1 is SGHKS, CDR2 YYEKEE, per germline (reference sequence).